This TCR beta chain comes out of a study of cytomegalovirus exposure and HLA in healthy donors. For this clone: Its specificity is unknown.

Study-level findings and limits: In an earlier analysis, most TCR beta V segments were productive about 87% or about 30% of the time. TCR beta chain V- and J-gene trimming was linked, in a later analysis, to a missense variant in DCLRE1C. Later analysis indicated greater clonal expansion among HLA-associated TCR beta chains than among equally common other chains.

The PCR employed 60 Vbeta primers together with 13 Jbeta primers. Libraries were prepared by immunoSEQ multiplex PCR; TCRdb keeps only in-frame clonotypes and omits some of them. This sample has around 100,000 clones, with approximately 81% found just once. The TCR comes from a female donor in good health and CMV-seropositive. Input material: PBMCs.

The DNA for the CDR3 is TGCGCCAGCAGCCAAGTCGTTAGCGGGGGTTACAATGAGCAGTTCTTC. This codes for CASSQVVSGGYNEQFF. The genes are TRBV4-3 and TRBJ2-1; TRBD2 aligns across 9 bases. This CDR3 region has 16 residues. V was pared by 1 base and J by 4 bases, with 5 bases of the junction left unmatched. The germline gives CDR1 LGHNA, CDR2 YSLEER.